This TCR beta chain is from a study of cytomegalovirus exposure and HLA in healthy donors. Study-level findings and limits: A list of 164 TCR beta chains associated with cytomegalovirus was given. Rarity held for most TCR sequences, but there were some public TCRs that occurred in many donors. Certain indistinguishable V segments, among them TRBV6-2 and TRBV6-3, were excluded. A later analysis appeared to link common viral pathogens to several of the most significant clusters.

Primers for the PCR totalled 60 Vbeta and 13 Jbeta. Assay used: immunoSEQ multiplex PCR; TCRdb lists only in-frame clones, some missing. The sample holds around 210,000 clones. A word on this clone: The antigen remains unidentified.

V gave up 7 bases and J gave up 4 bases, with 13 bases separating them. The CDR3 extends over 13 amino acids. Germline loops: CDR1 LNHDA, CDR2 SQIVND (reference sequence). The sample comprised PBMCs. This clonotype was sampled from a woman in her 30s in good health and CMV-seropositive. The genes are TRBV19 and TRBJ1-2; D gene ambiguous. The CDR3 nucleotides read TGTGCCAGTAACCCGGGTGGTGGCTATGGCTACACCTTC. Amino acid sequence: CASNPGGGYGYTF.